A selection of T cell receptor beta chains follows, all from one sample in a study of CD8+CD57+ T cells in acquired aplastic anemia. In TCRdb, the reads were re-called with MiXCR into one record per CDR3 protein. The data contain fewer than 250,000 distinct CDR3 sequences, 40% to 50% of them singletons. Sequencing was carried out using sorted CD4+, CD8+, or CD8+CD57+ T cells (not recorded which) from PBMCs. The source of these receptors is a human donor with aplastic anemia. Each CDR3 is given with its conserved first and last residue. D genes are given only for firm matches. Clone sizes are given selectively: once, few, many, or a class where the clone is expanded.

D | size | J | V | CDR3 | DNA
. | many | TRBJ2-1 | TRBV20-1 | CSASSPVRSYNEQFF | TGCAGTGCTAGTAGTCCAGTTCGCTCCTACAATGAGCAGTTCTTC
TRBD2 | . | TRBJ2-1 | TRBV15 | CATSRSTSGRAGHEQFF | TGTGCCACCAGCAGATCGACTAGCGGGAGGGCCGGGCATGAGCAGTTCTTC
. | . | TRBJ1-5 | TRBV20-1 | CSAKDGNQPQHF | TGCAGTGCCAAGGATGGGAATCAGCCCCAGCATTTT
. | once | TRBJ1-1 | TRBV19 | CASRPTDTFGEAFF | TGTGCCAGTAGGCCAACCGACACTTTCGGTGAAGCTTTCTTT
. | . | TRBJ1-2 | TRBV6-1 | CGSSLIRQGYYNGYTF | TGTGGCAGCAGTTTGATCCGCCAGGGTTATTACAATGGCTACACCTTC
. | . | TRBJ1-2 | TRBV7-2 | CASSSGLLQGYGYTF | TGTGCCAGCAGCTCGGGACTACTTCAAGGGTATGGCTACACCTTC
. | . | TRBJ1-6 | TRBV2 | CASSQDPTRGLSPLHF | TGCGCCAGCAGCCAAGATCCTACCAGGGGTTTGTCACCCCTCCACTTT
TRBD2 | . | TRBJ2-1 | TRBV5-1 | CASSSGTSGAGEQFF | TGTGCCAGCAGCTCCGGGACTAGCGGGGCCGGTGAGCAGTTCTTC
. | once | TRBJ2-5 | TRBV3-2 | CASSHPGGGEETQYF | TGTGCCAGCAGCCATCCTGGGGGGGGCGAAGAGACCCAGTACTTC
. | many | TRBJ1-4 | TRBV5-8 | CASSLLNKLFF | TGTGCCAGCAGCTTACTTAACAAACTGTTTTTT
. | . | TRBJ1-1 | TRBV9 | CASSGDSNTEAFF | TGTGCCAGCAGCGGAGACAGTAACACTGAAGCTTTCTTT
TRBD1 | many | TRBJ2-2 | TRBV9 | CASSVLRTGGTGELFF | TGTGCCAGCAGCGTACTGCGGACAGGAGGTACCGGGGAGCTGTTTTTT
. | . | TRBJ1-2 | TRBV25-1 | CASSVSASYTF | TGTGCCAGCAGTGTATCGGCTAGCTACACCTTC
TRBD2 | . | TRBJ2-3 | TRBV2 | CASSGWSEGTSADTQYF | TGTGCCAGCAGTGGGTGGAGCGAGGGAACTAGCGCAGATACGCAGTATTTT
. | many | TRBJ1-4 | TRBV29-1 | CSVRTGNEKLFF | TGCAGCGTGCGGACTGGAAATGAAAAACTGTTTTTT
TRBD2 | few | TRBJ2-1 | TRBV10-3 | CASTSGTSGSNEQFF | TGTGCCAGCACCTCCGGGACTAGCGGGAGCAATGAGCAGTTCTTC
. | many | TRBJ2-1 | TRBV5-6 | CASSLANGDEQFF | TGTGCCAGCAGCTTGGCGAACGGCGATGAGCAGTTCTTC
. | many | TRBJ1-5 | TRBV20-1 | CSARLGGHQPQHF | TGCAGTGCTAGACTCGGTGGCCATCAGCCCCAGCATTTT
. | . | TRBJ2-1 | TRBV19 | CASSQRTGSQPNLLNNEQFF | TGCGCCAGCAGCCAACGTACAGGGAGCCAACCGAACCTTCTAAACAATGAGCAGTTCTTC
TRBD1 | many | TRBJ2-7 | TRBV13 | CASRRGGQGFKEQYF | TGTGCCAGCAGACGAGGGGGACAGGGTTTTAAGGAGCAGTACTTC
. | once | TRBJ2-7 | TRBV12-3/TRBV12-4 | CASSYEGRSAYEQYF | TGTGCCAGCAGTTACGAGGGAAGGAGCGCCTACGAGCAGTACTTC
. | . | TRBJ1-6 | TRBV7-6 | CASSLGVDSPLHF | TGTGCCAGCAGCTTAGGTGTTGATTCACCCCTCCACTTT
. | few | TRBJ2-7 | TRBV27 | CASSLAGTHYEQYF | TGTGCCAGCAGTTTAGCAGGGACTCACTACGAGCAGTACTTC
. | . | TRBJ1-2 | TRBV25-1 | CASSEPGTHYGYTF | TGTGCCAGCAGTGAACCAGGGACTCACTATGGCTACACCTTC
. | . | TRBJ2-3 | TRBV10-3 | CAISESAGGSTLSYNEQYF | TGTGCCATCAGTGAATCGGCTGGGGGTTCGACTTTATCCTACAATGAGCAGTATTTT
. | . | TRBJ1-2 | TRBV24-1 | CATSVERERYGYTF | TGTGCCACCAGTGTCGAAAGAGAGCGCTATGGCTACACCTTC
. | many | TRBJ2-7 | TRBV15 | CATSRDGTFDEQYF | TGTGCCACCAGCAGAGACGGGACATTCGACGAGCAGTACTTC
. | . | TRBJ2-7 | TRBV4-1 | CASSRLEAGAISYEQYF | TGCGCCAGCAGCCGGCTAGAGGCGGGCGCAATTTCCTACGAGCAGTACTTC
TRBD2 | . | TRBJ2-1 | TRBV25-1 | CATGQLAGYNEQFF | TGTGCCACGGGGCAGCTAGCGGGCTACAATGAGCAGTTCTTC
. | . | TRBJ1-1 | TRBV29-1 | CSVEVGVNTEAFF | TGCAGCGTTGAGGTAGGGGTAAACACTGAAGCTTTCTTT
. | . | TRBJ1-1 | TRBV10-3 | CAISESQDPLEAFF | TGTGCCATCAGTGAGAGTCAGGATCCCCTTGAAGCTTTCTTT
TRBD1 | . | TRBJ2-7 | TRBV15 | CATSRSRDRGHEQYF | TGTGCCACCAGCAGAAGCCGGGACAGGGGGCACGAGCAGTACTTC
. | . | TRBJ2-7 | TRBV7-9 | CASSPDTGTYEQYF | TGCGCCAGCAGCCCCGATACAGGGACCTACGAGCAGTACTTC
. | . | TRBJ1-2 | TRBV10-3 | CAISEGMIDYGYTF | TGTGCCATCAGTGAGGGTATGATCGACTATGGCTACACCTTC
TRBD1 | few | TRBJ1-1 | TRBV9 | CASSVGGTDMNTEAFF | TGTGCCAGCAGCGTAGGGGGGACAGATATGAACACTGAAGCTTTCTTT
TRBD2 | many | TRBJ2-1 | TRBV7-9 | CASSSSGTSIFNEQFF | TGTGCCAGCAGCTCGTCCGGGACTAGCATCTTCAATGAGCAGTTCTTC
TRBD1 | once | TRBJ2-5 | TRBV7-6 | CASSHGTGGRETQYF | TGTGCCAGCAGCCACGGGACAGGGGGCAGGGAGACCCAGTACTTC
TRBD2 | . | TRBJ2-1 | TRBV20-1 | CSARPSGSQFF | TGCAGTGCTAGACCAAGCGGGAGTCAGTTCTTC
TRBD1 | few | TRBJ1-2 | TRBV6-1 | CASSDGTASYGYTF | TGTGCCAGCAGTGATGGGACAGCCTCCTATGGCTACACCTTC
TRBD2 | many | TRBJ2-7 | TRBV6-1 | CASSEYAPVAGPTYEQYF | TGTGCCAGCAGTGAATATGCCCCTGTAGCGGGTCCCACCTACGAGCAGTACTTC
TRBD1 | . | TRBJ2-7 | TRBV27 | CASSRGGQGPDEQYF | TGTGCCAGCAGTCGGGGAGGACAGGGACCCGACGAGCAGTACTTC
. | . | TRBJ1-2 | TRBV7-2 | CASSLIGRANYGYTF | TGTGCCAGCAGCTTAATCGGGAGGGCTAACTATGGCTACACCTTC
. | many | TRBJ2-1 | TRBV7-9 | CASSIVSSGVYNEQFF | TGTGCCAGCAGCATTGTAAGTAGCGGAGTCTACAATGAGCAGTTCTTC
TRBD1 | . | TRBJ2-7 | TRBV7-8 | CASSRGTGGEQYF | TGTGCCAGCAGCCGTGGGACAGGGGGTGAGCAGTACTTC
. | few | TRBJ2-1 | TRBV6-5 | CASSYSASDLPNEQFF | TGTGCCAGCAGTTACTCGGCTAGCGACCTTCCCAATGAGCAGTTCTTC
. | . | TRBJ1-5 | TRBV15 | CATSGGAVQPQHF | TGTGCCACCAGCGGAGGGGCTGTCCAGCCCCAGCATTTT
. | . | TRBJ2-3 | TRBV7-2 | CASSPQGRRTDTQYF | TGTGCCAGCAGCCCACAGGGCCGACGCACAGATACGCAGTATTTT